Shown below are 21 T cell receptor beta chains from a single sample sequenced in a study of OX40 agonist ivuxolimab in advanced cancers. Only in-frame clones appear in the TCRdb table, and some are missing; sequencing was by immunoSEQ multiplex PCR. The table lists roughly 70,000 clones, around 82% of them singletons. The specimen comprised CD4+ or CD8+ T cells sorted from blood, sampled in a trial of the OX40 agonist ivuxolimab. The receptors originated from an adult with an advanced solid tumor such as melanoma, head and neck, liver or kidney cancer.

The rearrangement links TRBV7-2 to TRBJ2-5; no clear D gene. Between the trimmed V and J ends, which lost 3 bases and 4 bases, there was a span of 3 bases. The CDR3 length is 11 residues. The germline V gene has CDR1 SGHTA and CDR2 FQGNSA. CDR3 DNA: TGTGCCAGCAGCTTTGGAGAGACCCAGTACTTC. It yields the protein CASSFGETQYF.

J is TRBJ1-1 and V is TRBV29-1; D is uncertain. V was trimmed by 7 bases and J by 3 bases, leaving 9 bases between them. The CDR3 sequence is 11 residues long. The germline V gene has CDR1 SQVTM and CDR2 ANQGSEA. In DNA form, the CDR3 reads TGCAGCGCCCGGTCGGACACTGAAGCTTTCTTT. Protein product: CSARSDTEAFF.

The rearrangement links TRBV7-2 to TRBJ2-5; no clear D. This CDR3 contains 12 residues. CDR1 is SGHTA, CDR2 FQGNSA, per germline. The V end was cut by 2 bases, the J end by 5 bases, with 6 bases between. CDR3 bases: TGTGCCAGCAGCTTAATTGGGGAGACCCAGTACTTC. Translated, it gives CASSLIGETQYF.

The chain joins TRBV4-3 to TRBJ1-3, with a possible D match to TRBD1 (5 bases). With 0 bases removed from V and 8 bases from J, the gap between germline ends came to 14 bases. The CDR3 extends over 15 amino acids. Looked up from germline, CDR1 is LGHNA and CDR2 is YSLEER. The CDR3 region is CASSQEAGRLDTIYF. CDR3 bases: TGCGCCAGCAGCCAAGAGGCAGGGAGGCTAGACACCATATATTTT.

Details on this clone: The junction and the germline gene differ at one end; a read error may be behind it. The chain carries TRBV28 and TRBJ2-5; TRBD1 is a possible D gene (5 bases). The CDR3 extends over 13 amino acids. Germline CDR1 is MDHEN and CDR2 is SYDVKM. The DNA for the CDR3 is TGTGCCACCATCCAGGGCAGGCAAGATACCCAGTACTTC. Protein sequence: CATIQGRQDTQYF.

This sequence joins TRBV6-6 and TRBJ1-2, with 9 bases identical to TRBD1. V gave up 7 bases and J gave up 3 bases; unmatched junction bases: 6. This CDR3 contains 14 residues. In germline, CDR1 is MNHNY, CDR2 SVGAGI (reference sequence). CDR3 residues: CASTGQGTDYGYTF. The DNA for the CDR3 is TGTGCCAGCACCGGACAGGGGACGGACTATGGCTACACCTTC.

The CDR3 protein is CASSSGPNTGELFF. CDR3 DNA sequence: TGTGCCAGCAGCTCGGGCCCCAACACCGGGGAGCTGTTTTTT. The chain couples TRBV11-2 to TRBJ2-2; no clear D. Trimming shortened V by 4 bases and J by 2 bases, and 8 bases separated the two germline ends. The germline CDR1 and CDR2 sequences are SGHAT and FQNNGV. The CDR3 consists of 14 residues.

The V and J genes are TRBV7-2 and TRBJ2-2, with D possibly matching TRBD2 (6 bases). V was shortened by 3 bases and J by 0 bases, with 11 bases between the two germline ends. Germline CDR1 reads SGHTA; CDR2 reads FQGNSA. This CDR3 is built from 16 residues. This chain's CDR3 is CASSFQASANTGELFF. CDR3 nucleotide sequence: TGTGCCAGCAGCTTTCAGGCTAGCGCGAACACCGGGGAGCTGTTTTTT.

The V gene is TRBV5-1, the J gene TRBJ2-7; TRBD2 matches at 10 bases. V dropped 1 base and J dropped 2; count of bases not matched to a gene: 3. The CDR3 spans 15 residues. In germline, CDR1 is SGHRS, CDR2 YFSETQ. CDR3 DNA sequence: TGCGCCAGCAGCTTGTCTAGCGGGGGTACCTACGAGCAGTACTTC. Its protein product is CASSLSSGGTYEQYF.

The V and J genes are TRBV5-1 and TRBJ1-1; no clear D. The CDR3 runs to 13 residues. Trimming stripped 4 bases from V and 2 bases from J, with 9 bases between. Looked up from germline, CDR1 is SGHRS and CDR2 is YFSETQ. The CDR3 DNA sequence: TGCGCCAGCAGCCTGGACGCTAACACTGAAGCTTTCTTT. It specifies CASSLDANTEAFF. Supplemented by reference TRBV5-1 and TRBJ1-1, the full variable domain reads KAGVTQTPRYLIKTRGQQVTLSCSPISGHRSVSWYQQTPGQGLQFLFEYFSETQRNKGNFPGRFSGRQFSNSRSEMNVSTLELGDSALYLCASSLDANTEAFFGQGTRLTVV.

The chain combines TRBV7-8 with TRBJ2-1; 10 nucleotides align to TRBD1. CDR3 length: 16 residues. Germline trimming cut 3 bases from V and 4 bases from J; bases unmatched to any gene: 6. The germline CDR1 and CDR2 sequences are SGHVS and FQNEAQ. CDR3 nucleotide sequence: TGTGCCAGCAGCTTCACCGGGACAGGGGCGTACAATGAGCAGTTCTTC. As protein: CASSFTGTGAYNEQFF.

The chain joins TRBV5-6 to TRBJ1-5, with D perhaps matching TRBD1 (5 bases). This CDR3 is built from 18 residues. Germline V gene data show CDR1 as SGHDT and CDR2 as YYEEEE. Trimming removed 4 bases from V and 0 bases from J, with 20 bases in between. CDR3 nucleotides: TGTGCCAGCAGCCGTTGGCAGGGTGGGGGATATAGCAATCAGCCCCAGCATTTT. Translated, it gives CASSRWQGGGYSNQPQHF.

This chain connects TRBV7-8 to TRBJ2-3; TRBD1 matches 8 bases. The junction had 6 bases not matched to a gene; V was cut back by 4 bases and J by 3 bases. The CDR3 has 15 amino acids. Germline-derived CDR1 and CDR2 are SGHVS and FQNEAQ. This chain's CDR3 is CASSSRQGKTDTQYF. Here the CDR3 DNA reads TGTGCCAGCAGCTCAAGACAGGGGAAAACAGATACGCAGTATTTT. The whole variable domain, filled in from reference TRBV7-8 and TRBJ2-3, reads GAGVSQSPRYKVAKRGQDVALRCDPISGHVSLFWYQQALGQGPEFLTYFQNEAQLDKSGLPSDRFFAERPEGSVSTLKIQRTQQEDSAVYLCASSSRQGKTDTQYFGPGTRLTVL.

The V gene is TRBV30, the J gene TRBJ1-5, with D hard to call. Germline V gene data show CDR1 as GTSNPN and CDR2 as SVGIG (reference sequence). The CDR3 contains 13 residues. V was trimmed by 2 bases and J by 1 base, leaving 6 bases between them. The CDR3 bases are TGTGCCTGGAGTCTACAGAGCAATCAGCCCCAGCATTTT. This sequence encodes CAWSLQSNQPQHF.

This rearrangement joins TRBV28 to TRBJ1-5; unclear D gene. V gave up 5 bases and J gave up 4 bases, with 6 bases separating them. This CDR3 spans 12 amino acids. Looked up from germline, CDR1 is MDHEN and CDR2 is SYDVKM. The CDR3 coding sequence is TGTGCCAGCAGTCTCGTTAATCAGCCCCAGCATTTT. Translation: CASSLVNQPQHF.

This clone was counted once. The J gene is TRBJ1-2, the V gene TRBV2, with a tentative D call TRBD1 (5 bases). V dropped 6 bases and J dropped 7 bases, with 15 bases sitting between them. Germline CDR1 SNHLY, CDR2 FYNNEI. This CDR3 contains 13 residues. In nucleotides, the CDR3 is TGTGCCAGCAGGGGGGACGGGCCCAGTGGCTACACCTTC. This codes for CASRGDGPSGYTF.

This chain connects TRBV23-1 to TRBJ1-2; no reliable D call. TRBV23-1 qualifies as an ORF whose function is uncertain. V lost 0 bases and J 4 bases, leaving 12 bases between the germline ends. The CDR3 is 15 amino acids. CDR3 residues: CASSQSGQGIYGYTF. DNA of the CDR3: TGCGCCAGCAGTCAATCAGGTCAAGGGATCTATGGCTACACCTTC.

The V and J genes are TRBV10-3 and TRBJ1-2; D unclear. Germline loops: CDR1 ENHRY, CDR2 SYGVKD. With 4 bases removed from V and 2 bases from J, the gap between germline ends came to 11 bases. The CDR3 totals 14 residues. The CDR3 spells CAISAALQNYGYTF. Here the CDR3 DNA reads TGTGCCATCAGTGCGGCACTCCAGAACTATGGCTACACCTTC.

The chain uses TRBV5-5 and TRBJ2-5; the D gene is possibly TRBD2 (5 bases). V was trimmed by 1 base and J by 1 base, leaving 11 bases between them. This CDR3 is 15 amino acids long. CDR1 SGHKS and CDR2 YYEKEE come from the germline V gene (reference sequence). The CDR3 nucleotides are TGTGCCAGCAGCTTGCGGGGTGGGATCCAAGAGACCCAGTACTTC. Translated, it gives CASSLRGGIQETQYF.

V gene TRBV7-3 combines with J gene TRBJ2-6; D might be TRBD1 (5 bases). Germline values: CDR1 SGHTA, CDR2 FQGTGA. V lost 4 bases to trimming and J lost 3 bases, with 10 bases between them. The CDR3 contains 15 residues. CDR3 DNA sequence: TGTGCCAGCAGCTCCTCAGGGTTTGGGGCCAACGTCCTGACTTTC. Its protein is CASSSSGFGANVLTF.

V gene TRBV12-5 combines with J gene TRBJ1-5, with no clear D. CDR3 size: 15 residues. V lost 1 base to trimming and J lost 0 bases, with 7 bases between them. Germline CDR1 LGHNT, CDR2 FRNRAP. The CDR3 DNA follows: TGTGCTAGTGGTTTGGGTAGTTATAGCAATCAGCCCCAGCATTTT. Protein product: CASGLGSYSNQPQHF.